The T cell receptor (beta chain) described here comes from a study of blood T cell repertoires in COVID-19. Trimming left V 7 bases short and J 10 bases short, with 12 bases between. CDR3 length: 11 residues. Germline CDR1 and CDR2: KGHDR and SFDVKD. Sequencing was performed with immunoSEQ multiplex PCR; in TCRdb, only in-frame clones are kept and a portion is missing. Counted here are about 260,000 clones, approximately 86% occurring once; the ten biggest clones make up approximately 2%. This receptor was identified in a man aged 30 to 39 with active or convalescent COVID-19. The rearrangement uses TRBV24-1 and TRBJ1-2; D is unclear. The sequenced material came from peripheral blood. The CDR3 sequence: CATSLPQDYTF. The CDR3 DNA reads as TGTGCCACCAGCCTCCCTCAGGACTACACCTTC.